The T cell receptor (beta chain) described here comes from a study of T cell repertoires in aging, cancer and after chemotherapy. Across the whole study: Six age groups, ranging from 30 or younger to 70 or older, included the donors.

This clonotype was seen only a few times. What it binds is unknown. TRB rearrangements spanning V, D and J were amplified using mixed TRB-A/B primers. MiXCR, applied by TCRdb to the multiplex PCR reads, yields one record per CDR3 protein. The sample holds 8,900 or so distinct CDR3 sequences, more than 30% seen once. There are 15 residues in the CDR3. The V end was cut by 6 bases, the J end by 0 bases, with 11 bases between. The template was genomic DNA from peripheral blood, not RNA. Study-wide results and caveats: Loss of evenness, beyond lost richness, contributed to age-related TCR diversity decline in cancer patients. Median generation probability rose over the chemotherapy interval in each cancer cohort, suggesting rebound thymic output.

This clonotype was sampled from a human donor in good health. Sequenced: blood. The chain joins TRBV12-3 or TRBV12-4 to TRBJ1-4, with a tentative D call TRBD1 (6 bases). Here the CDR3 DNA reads TGTGCCAGCAGCCCGACAGGACCAACTAATGAAAAACTGTTTTTT. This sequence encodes CASSPTGPTNEKLFF.